This TCR beta chain came from a study of CD8 T cells in ankylosing spondylitis. Study results and limitations: Disease-linked clones bore a CD8+ phenotype, appearing relatively rarely in peripheral blood. One TCR beta motif, made up of roughly eight highly homologous variants, appeared characteristic of ankylosing spondylitis blood. Matched ankylosing spondylitis synovial fluid reportedly contained a significantly enriched population of disease-linked clones. Certain motif variants had earlier appeared in reactive arthritis synovial fluid and blood.

Scientists made TCR beta libraries using quantitative 5'-RACE with molecular barcodes. TCRdb re-called the 5' RACE reads with MiXCR, one entry per CDR3 protein. The table includes 470,000 or so distinct CDR3 sequences, roughly a quarter detected once. Only a few counts were recorded for this clonotype. Its antigen remains unidentified. Trimming removed 1 base from V and 4 bases from J, with 4 bases in between. Germline V gives CDR1 SQVTM, CDR2 ANQGSEA. The CDR3 runs to 12 residues. Sequenced input: blood, either unsorted or a sorted T cell fraction (not recorded which). This chain uses TRBV29-1 with TRBJ1-4; D is ambiguous. The TCR sequence derives from a male donor with ankylosing spondylitis. CDR3 DNA sequence: TGCAGCGTTGAAGGGTTTAATGAAAAACTGTTTTTT. Its protein is CSVEGFNEKLFF. The full variable domain, in which reference TRBV29-1 and TRBJ1-4 provide the parts outside the CDR3, is SAVISQKPSRDICQRGTSLTIQCQVDSQVTMMFWYRQQPGQSLTLIATANQGSEATYESGFVIDKFPISRPNLTFSTLTVSNMSPEDSSIYLCSVEGFNEKLFFGSGTQLSVL.